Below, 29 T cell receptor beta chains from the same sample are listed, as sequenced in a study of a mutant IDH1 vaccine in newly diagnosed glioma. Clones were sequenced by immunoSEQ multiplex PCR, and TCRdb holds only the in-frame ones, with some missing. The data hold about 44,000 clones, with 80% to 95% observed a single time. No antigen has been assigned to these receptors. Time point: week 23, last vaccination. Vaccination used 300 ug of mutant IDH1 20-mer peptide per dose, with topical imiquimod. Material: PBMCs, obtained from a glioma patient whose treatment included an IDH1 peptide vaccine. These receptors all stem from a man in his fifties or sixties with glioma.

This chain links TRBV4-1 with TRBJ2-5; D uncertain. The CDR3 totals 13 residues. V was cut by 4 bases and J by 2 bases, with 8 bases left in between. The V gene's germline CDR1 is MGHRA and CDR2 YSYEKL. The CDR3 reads CASSRMVQETQYF. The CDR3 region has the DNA TGCGCCAGCAGCCGAATGGTTCAAGAGACCCAGTACTTC.

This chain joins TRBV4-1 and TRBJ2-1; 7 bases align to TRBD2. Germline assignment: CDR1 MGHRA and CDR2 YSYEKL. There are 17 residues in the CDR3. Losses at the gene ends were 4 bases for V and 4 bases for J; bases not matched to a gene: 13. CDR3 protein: CASSRFGLVGRYNEQFF. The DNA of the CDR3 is TGCGCCAGCAGCCGCTTTGGACTAGTGGGGAGGTACAATGAGCAGTTCTTC.

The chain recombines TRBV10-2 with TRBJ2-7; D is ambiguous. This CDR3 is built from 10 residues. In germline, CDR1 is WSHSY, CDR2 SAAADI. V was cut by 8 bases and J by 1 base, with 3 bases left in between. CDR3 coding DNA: TGCGCCAGCGGTTCCTACGAGCAGTACTTC. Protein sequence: CASGSYEQYF.

The CDR3, as DNA: TGCGCCAGCAGCGCTGGCGTAGCCCAGATGAGTGAAAAACTGTTTTTT. This codes for CASSAGVAQMSEKLFF. The genes are TRBV5-1 and TRBJ1-4; D not resolved. The CDR3 has 16 residues. Trimming stripped 4 bases from V and 7 bases from J, with 20 bases between. Germline V gives CDR1 SGHRS, CDR2 YFSETQ.

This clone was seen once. DNA for the CDR3: TGTGCCAGCAGCTGGGGGGAGAGGGTGTATGAAGCTTTCTTT. Protein sequence: CASSWGERVYEAFF. The chain couples TRBV11-2 to TRBJ1-1; a weak D match, TRBD1 (5 bases). Trimming cost V 4 bases and J 7 bases, with 16 bases left between them. The CDR3 is made up of 14 amino acids. CDR1 is SGHAT, CDR2 FQNNGV, per germline.

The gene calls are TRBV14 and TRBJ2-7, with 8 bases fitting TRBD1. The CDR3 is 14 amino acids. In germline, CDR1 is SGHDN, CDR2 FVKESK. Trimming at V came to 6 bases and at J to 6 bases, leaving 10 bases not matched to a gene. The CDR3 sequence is CASRQVGQGGEQYF. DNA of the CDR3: TGTGCCAGCAGACAGGTCGGACAGGGCGGCGAGCAGTACTTC.

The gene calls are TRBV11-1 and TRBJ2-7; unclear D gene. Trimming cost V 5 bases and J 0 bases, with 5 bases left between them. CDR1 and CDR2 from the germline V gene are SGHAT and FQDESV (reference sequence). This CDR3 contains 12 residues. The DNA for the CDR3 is TGTGCCAGCAGCCGCAGCTCCTACGAGCAGTACTTC. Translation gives CASSRSSYEQYF.

The CDR3 reads CASSQGSGGLPRELFF. Here the CDR3 DNA reads TGCGCCAGCAGCCAGGGCAGCGGGGGCCTGCCCCGGGAGCTGTTTTTT. V is TRBV4-3 and J is TRBJ2-2; TRBD2 matches at 8 bases. This CDR3 has 16 amino acids. Germline CDR1 and CDR2: LGHNA and YSLEER. V was clipped by 3 bases and J by 9 bases; unmatched bases: 12.

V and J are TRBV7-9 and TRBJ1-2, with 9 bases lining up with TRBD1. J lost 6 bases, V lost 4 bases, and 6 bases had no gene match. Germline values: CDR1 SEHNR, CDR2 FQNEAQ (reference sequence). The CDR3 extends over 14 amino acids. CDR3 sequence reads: CASSSGTGTHGYTF. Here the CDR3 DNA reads TGTGCCAGCAGCTCTGGGACAGGGACCCATGGCTACACCTTC.

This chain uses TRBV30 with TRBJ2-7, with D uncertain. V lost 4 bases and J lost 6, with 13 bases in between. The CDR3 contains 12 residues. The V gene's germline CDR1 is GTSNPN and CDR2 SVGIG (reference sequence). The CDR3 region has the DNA TGTGCCTGGACCCCCGGACGAGGCGAGCAGTACTTC. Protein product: CAWTPGRGEQYF.

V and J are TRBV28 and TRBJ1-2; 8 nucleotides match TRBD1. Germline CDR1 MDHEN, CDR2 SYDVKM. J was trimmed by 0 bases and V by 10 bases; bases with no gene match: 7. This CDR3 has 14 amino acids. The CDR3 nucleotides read TGTGCCATCAGCCAGGGGGCGCCTAACTATGGCTACACCTTC. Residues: CAISQGAPNYGYTF.

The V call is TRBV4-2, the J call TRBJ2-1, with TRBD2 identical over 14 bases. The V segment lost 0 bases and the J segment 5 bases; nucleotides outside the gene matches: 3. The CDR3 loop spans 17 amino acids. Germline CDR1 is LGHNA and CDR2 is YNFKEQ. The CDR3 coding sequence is TGTGCCAGCAGCCAAGAAGGGACTAGCGGGGGCAACAATGAGCAGTTCTTC. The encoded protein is CASSQEGTSGGNNEQFF.

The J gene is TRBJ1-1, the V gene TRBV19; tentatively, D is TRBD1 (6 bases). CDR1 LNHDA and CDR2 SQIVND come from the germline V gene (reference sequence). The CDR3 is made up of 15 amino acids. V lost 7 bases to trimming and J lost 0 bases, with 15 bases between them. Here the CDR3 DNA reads TGTGCCAGTACCACAGGGACATTGATGAACACTGAAGCTTTCTTT. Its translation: CASTTGTLMNTEAFF.

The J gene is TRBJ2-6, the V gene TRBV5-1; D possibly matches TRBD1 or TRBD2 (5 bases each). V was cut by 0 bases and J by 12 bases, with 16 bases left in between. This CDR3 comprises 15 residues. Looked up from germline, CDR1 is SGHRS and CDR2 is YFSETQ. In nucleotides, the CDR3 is TGCGCCAGCAGCTTGGTAGGGGACGGCCCGAGCGTCCTGACTTTC. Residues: CASSLVGDGPSVLTF.

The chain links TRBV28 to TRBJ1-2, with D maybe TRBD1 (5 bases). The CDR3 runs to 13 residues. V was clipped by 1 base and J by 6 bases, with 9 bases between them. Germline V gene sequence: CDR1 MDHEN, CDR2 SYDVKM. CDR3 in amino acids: CASSLLGENGYTF. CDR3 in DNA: TGTGCCAGCAGTTTATTAGGGGAAAATGGCTACACCTTC.

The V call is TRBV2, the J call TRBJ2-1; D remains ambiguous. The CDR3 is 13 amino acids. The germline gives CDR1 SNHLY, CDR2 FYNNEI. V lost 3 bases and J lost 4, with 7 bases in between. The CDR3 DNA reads TGTGCCAGCAGTGACGAAGGATACAATGAGCAGTTCTTC. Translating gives CASSDEGYNEQFF.

The DNA of the CDR3 is TGTGCCAGCAGTTACTCTGGCGGATACAATGAGCAGTTCTTC. As protein: CASSYSGGYNEQFF. The chain couples TRBV6-5 to TRBJ2-1; the D is unclear. Germline CDR1 MNHEY, CDR2 SVGAGI. V was pared by 0 bases and J by 4 bases, with 7 bases between. The CDR3 has 14 amino acids.

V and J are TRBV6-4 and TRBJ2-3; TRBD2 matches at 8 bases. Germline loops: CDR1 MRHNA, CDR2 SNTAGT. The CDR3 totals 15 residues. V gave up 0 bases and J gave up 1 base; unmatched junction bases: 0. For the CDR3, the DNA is TGTGCCAGCAGTGACTCGCGGGGGGGCACAGATACGCAGTATTTT. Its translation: CASSDSRGGTDTQYF.

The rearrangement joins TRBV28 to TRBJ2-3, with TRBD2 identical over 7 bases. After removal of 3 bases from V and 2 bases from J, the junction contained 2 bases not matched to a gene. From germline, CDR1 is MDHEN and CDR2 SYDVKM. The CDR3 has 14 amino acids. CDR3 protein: CASSLGGDTDTQYF. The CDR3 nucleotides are TGTGCCAGCAGTTTGGGGGGGGACACAGATACGCAGTATTTT.

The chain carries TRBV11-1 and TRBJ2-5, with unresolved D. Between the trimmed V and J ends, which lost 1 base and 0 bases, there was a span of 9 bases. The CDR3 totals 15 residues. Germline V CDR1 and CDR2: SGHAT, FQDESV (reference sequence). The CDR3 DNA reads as TGTGCCAGCAGCTTAGACGGAAGGTACCAAGAGACCCAGTACTTC. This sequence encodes CASSLDGRYQETQYF.

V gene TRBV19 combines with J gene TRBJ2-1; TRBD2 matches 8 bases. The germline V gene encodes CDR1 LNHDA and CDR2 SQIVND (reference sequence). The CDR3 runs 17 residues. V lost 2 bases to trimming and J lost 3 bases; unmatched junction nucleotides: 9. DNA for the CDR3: TGTGCCAGTAGTATATCACGGACTAGCAATAGCTACAATGAGCAGTTCTTC. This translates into CASSISRTSNSYNEQFF.

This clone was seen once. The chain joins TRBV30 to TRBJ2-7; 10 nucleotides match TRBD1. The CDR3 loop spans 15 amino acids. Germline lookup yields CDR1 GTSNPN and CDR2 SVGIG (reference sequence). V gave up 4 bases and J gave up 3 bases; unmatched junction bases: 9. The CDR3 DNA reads TGTGCCTGGACCTGGGGGACAGGGGATTACTACGAGCAGTACTTC. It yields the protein CAWTWGTGDYYEQYF.

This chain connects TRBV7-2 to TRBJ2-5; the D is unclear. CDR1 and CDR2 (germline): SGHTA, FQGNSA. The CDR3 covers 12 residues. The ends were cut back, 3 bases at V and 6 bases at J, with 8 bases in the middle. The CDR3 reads CASSFLVKTQYF. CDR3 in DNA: TGTGCCAGCAGCTTCTTGGTCAAGACCCAGTACTTC.

The CDR3 region is CAWSSRKTGAATNEKLFF. DNA for the CDR3: TGTGCCTGGAGTTCCCGAAAGACAGGGGCTGCAACTAATGAAAAACTGTTTTTT. The chain is built from TRBV30 and TRBJ1-4, with TRBD1 identical over 8 bases. Germline assignment: CDR1 GTSNPN and CDR2 SVGIG (reference sequence). J lost 0 bases, V lost 2 bases, and 11 bases had no gene match. This CDR3 has 18 residues.

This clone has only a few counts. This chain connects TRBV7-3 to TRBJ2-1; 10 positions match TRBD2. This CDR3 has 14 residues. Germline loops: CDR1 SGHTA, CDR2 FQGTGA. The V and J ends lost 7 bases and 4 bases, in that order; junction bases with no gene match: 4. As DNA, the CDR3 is TGTGCCAGCAAACTTAGCGGGGGGTACAATGAGCAGTTCTTC. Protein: CASKLSGGYNEQFF. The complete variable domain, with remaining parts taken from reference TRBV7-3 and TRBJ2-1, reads GAGVSQTPSNKVTEKGKYVELRCDPISGHTALYWYRQSLGQGPEFLIYFQGTGAADDSGLPNDRFFAVRPEGSVSTLKIQRTERGDSAVYLCASKLSGGYNEQFFGPGTRLTVL.

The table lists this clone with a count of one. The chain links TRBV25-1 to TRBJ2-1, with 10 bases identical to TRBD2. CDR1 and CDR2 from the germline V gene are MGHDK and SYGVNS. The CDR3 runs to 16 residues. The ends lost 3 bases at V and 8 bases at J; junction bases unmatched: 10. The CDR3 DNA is TGTGCCAGCAGTGACCAGGGACTAGCGACGAGGTATGAGCAGTTCTTC. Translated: CASSDQGLATRYEQFF.

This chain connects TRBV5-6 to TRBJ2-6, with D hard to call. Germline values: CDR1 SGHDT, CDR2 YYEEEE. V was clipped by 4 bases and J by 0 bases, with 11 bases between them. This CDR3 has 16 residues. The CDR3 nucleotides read TGTGCCAGCAGCCATTACTACGACTCTGGGGCCAACGTCCTGACTTTC. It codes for CASSHYYDSGANVLTF.

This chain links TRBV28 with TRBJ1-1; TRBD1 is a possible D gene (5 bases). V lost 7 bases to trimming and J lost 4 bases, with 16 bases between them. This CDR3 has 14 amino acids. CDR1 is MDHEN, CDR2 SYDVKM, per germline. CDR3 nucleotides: TGTGCCAGCACTCGAACCGGCGGGGGCACTGAAGCTTTCTTT. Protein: CASTRTGGGTEAFF.

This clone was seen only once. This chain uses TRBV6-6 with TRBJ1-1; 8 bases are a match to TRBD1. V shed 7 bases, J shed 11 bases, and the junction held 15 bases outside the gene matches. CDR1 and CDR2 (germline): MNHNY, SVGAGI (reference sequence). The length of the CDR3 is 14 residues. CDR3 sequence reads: CASIFDRGDPKAFF. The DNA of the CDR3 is TGTGCCAGCATTTTCGACAGGGGTGATCCGAAGGCTTTCTTT.